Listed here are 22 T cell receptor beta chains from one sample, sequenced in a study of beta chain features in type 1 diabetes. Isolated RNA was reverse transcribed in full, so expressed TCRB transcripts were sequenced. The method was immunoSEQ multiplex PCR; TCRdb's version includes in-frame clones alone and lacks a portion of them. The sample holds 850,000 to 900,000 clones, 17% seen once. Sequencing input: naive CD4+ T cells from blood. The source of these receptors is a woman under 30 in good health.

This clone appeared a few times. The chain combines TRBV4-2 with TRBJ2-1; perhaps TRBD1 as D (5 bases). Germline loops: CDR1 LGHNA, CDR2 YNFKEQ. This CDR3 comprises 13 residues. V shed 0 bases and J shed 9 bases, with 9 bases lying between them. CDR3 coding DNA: TGTGCCAGCAGCCAAGATGGGGCAGGTGAGCAGTTCTTC. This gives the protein CASSQDGAGEQFF.

This CDR3 reads CASSSGLQETQYF. For the CDR3, the DNA is TGTGCCAGCAGCTCGGGACTCCAAGAGACCCAGTACTTC. This chain connects TRBV5-6 to TRBJ2-5, with D maybe TRBD2 (6 bases). The CDR3 is made up of 13 amino acids. Germline V CDR1 and CDR2: SGHDT, YYEEEE. Trimming removed 3 bases from V and 1 base from J, with 7 bases in between.

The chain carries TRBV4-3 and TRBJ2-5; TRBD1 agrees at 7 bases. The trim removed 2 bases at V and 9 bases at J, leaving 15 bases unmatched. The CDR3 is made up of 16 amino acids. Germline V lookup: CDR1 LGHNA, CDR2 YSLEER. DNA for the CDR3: TGCGCCAGCAGCCAAACCCACCCGGGACAGACCATGGCCCAGTACTTC. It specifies CASSQTHPGQTMAQYF.

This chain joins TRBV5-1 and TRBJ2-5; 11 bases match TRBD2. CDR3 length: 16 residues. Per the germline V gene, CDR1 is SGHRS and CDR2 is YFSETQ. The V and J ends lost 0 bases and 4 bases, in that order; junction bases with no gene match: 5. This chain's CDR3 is CASSLGSLAGGETQYF. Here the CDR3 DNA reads TGCGCCAGCAGCTTGGGGTCTCTAGCGGGAGGAGAGACCCAGTACTTC.

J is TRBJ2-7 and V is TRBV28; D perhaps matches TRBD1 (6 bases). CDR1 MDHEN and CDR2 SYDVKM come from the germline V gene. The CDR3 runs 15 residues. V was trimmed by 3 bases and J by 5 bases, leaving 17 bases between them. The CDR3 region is CASSLGATGPNEQYF. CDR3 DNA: TGTGCCAGCAGTTTGGGGGCTACAGGTCCCAACGAGCAGTACTTC.

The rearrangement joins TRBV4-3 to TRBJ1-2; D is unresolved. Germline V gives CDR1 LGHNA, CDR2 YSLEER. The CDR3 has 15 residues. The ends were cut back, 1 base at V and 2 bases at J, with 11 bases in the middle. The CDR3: CASSQGSVRNYGYTF. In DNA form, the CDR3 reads TGCGCCAGCAGCCAAGGTTCGGTGCGAAACTATGGCTACACCTTC.

In DNA form, the CDR3 reads TGTGCCAGCAGTTTACCCCAGTACAGTGCCGGGACAGATACGCAGTATTTT. Protein sequence: CASSLPQYSAGTDTQYF. The chain has TRBV28 and TRBJ2-3; D unclear. Germline V gene lookup returns CDR1 MDHEN and CDR2 SYDVKM. Trimming shortened V by 2 bases and J by 3 bases, and 18 bases separated the two germline ends. This CDR3 spans 17 amino acids. Supplemented by reference TRBV28 and TRBJ2-3, the full variable domain reads DVKVTQSSRYLVKRTGEKVFLECVQDMDHENMFWYRQDPGLGLRLIYFSYDVKMKEKGDIPEGYSVSREKKERFSLILESASTNQTSMYLCASSLPQYSAGTDTQYFGPGTRLTVL.

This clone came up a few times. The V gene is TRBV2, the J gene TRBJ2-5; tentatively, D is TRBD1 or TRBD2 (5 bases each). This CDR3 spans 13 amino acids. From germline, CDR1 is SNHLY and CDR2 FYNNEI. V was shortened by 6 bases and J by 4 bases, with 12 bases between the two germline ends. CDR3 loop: CASRGTWVETQYF. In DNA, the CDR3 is TGTGCCAGCAGGGGGACCTGGGTAGAGACCCAGTACTTC.

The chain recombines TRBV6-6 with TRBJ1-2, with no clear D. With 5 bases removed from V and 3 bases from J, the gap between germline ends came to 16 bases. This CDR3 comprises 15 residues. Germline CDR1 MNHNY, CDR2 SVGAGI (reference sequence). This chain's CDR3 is CASSVQPQEDYGYTF. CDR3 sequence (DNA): TGTGCCAGCAGTGTACAGCCCCAAGAGGACTATGGCTACACCTTC.

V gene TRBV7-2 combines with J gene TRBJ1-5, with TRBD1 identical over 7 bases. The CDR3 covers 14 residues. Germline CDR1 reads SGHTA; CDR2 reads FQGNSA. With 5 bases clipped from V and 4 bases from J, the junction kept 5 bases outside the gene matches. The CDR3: CASSPTGENQPQHF. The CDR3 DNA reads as TGTGCCAGCAGCCCAACAGGGGAGAATCAGCCCCAGCATTTT.

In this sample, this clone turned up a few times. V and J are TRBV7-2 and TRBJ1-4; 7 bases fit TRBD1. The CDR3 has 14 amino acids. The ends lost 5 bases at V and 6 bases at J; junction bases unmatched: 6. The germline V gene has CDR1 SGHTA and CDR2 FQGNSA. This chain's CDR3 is CASSPTGSHEKLFF. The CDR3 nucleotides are TGTGCCAGCAGCCCGACAGGGAGTCATGAAAAACTGTTTTTT.

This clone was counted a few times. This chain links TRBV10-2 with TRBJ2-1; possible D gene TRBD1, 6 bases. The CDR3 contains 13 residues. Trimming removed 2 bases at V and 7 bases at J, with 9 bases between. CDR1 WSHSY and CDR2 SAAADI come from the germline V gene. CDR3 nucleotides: TGCGCCAGCAGTGAGCAGGGGTTTAATGAGCAGTTCTTC. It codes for CASSEQGFNEQFF.

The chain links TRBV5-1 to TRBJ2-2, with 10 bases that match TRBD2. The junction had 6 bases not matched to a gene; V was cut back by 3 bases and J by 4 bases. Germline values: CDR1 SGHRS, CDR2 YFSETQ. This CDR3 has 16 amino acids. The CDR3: CASSSVLAGATGELFF. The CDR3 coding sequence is TGCGCCAGCAGCTCGGTTCTAGCGGGAGCCACCGGGGAGCTGTTTTTT.

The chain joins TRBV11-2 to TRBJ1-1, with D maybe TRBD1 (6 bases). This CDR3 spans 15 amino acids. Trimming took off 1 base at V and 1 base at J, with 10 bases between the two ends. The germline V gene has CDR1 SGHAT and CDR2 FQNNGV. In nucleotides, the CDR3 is TGTGCCAGCAGCTTAGTTGCAGGGGCGAACACTGAAGCTTTCTTT. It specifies CASSLVAGANTEAFF.

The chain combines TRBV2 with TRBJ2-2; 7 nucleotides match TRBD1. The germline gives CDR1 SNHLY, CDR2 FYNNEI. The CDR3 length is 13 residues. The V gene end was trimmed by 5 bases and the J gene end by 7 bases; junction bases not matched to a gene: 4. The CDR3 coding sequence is TGTGCCAGCAGTCCAGGGGGATTCGGGGAGCTGTTTTTT. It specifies CASSPGGFGELFF.

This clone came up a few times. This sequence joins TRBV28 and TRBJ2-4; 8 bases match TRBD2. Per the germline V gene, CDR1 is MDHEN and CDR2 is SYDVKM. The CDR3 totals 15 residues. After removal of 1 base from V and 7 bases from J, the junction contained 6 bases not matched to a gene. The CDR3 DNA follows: TGTGCCAGCAGTTTATCCGGGGGGGCAAGGAACATTCAGTACTTC. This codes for CASSLSGGARNIQYF.

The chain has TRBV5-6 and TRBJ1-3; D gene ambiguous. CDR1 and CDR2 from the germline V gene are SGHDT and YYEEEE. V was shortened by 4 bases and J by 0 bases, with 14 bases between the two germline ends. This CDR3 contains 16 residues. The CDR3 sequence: CASSGSYRNSGNTIYF. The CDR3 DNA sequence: TGTGCCAGCAGCGGCTCGTACAGAAACTCTGGAAACACCATATATTTT.

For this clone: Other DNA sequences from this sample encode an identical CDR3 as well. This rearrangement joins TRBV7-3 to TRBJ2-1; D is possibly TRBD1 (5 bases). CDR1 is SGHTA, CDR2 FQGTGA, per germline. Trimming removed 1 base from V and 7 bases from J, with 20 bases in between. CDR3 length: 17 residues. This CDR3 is CASSLIGAGLTDNEQFF. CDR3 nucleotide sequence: TGTGCCAGCAGCTTAATTGGGGCAGGGCTCACAGATAATGAGCAGTTCTTC.

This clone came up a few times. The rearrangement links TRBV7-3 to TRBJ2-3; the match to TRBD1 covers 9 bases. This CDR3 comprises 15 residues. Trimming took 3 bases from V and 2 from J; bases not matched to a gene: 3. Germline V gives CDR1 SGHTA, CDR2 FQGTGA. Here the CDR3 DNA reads TGTGCCAGCAGCTTGGGACAGGGCTTCACAGATACGCAGTATTTT. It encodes CASSLGQGFTDTQYF.

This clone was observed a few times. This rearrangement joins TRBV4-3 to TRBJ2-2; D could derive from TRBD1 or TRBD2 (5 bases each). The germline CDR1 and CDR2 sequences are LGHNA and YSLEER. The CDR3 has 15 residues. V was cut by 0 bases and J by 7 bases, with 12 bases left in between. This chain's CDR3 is CASSQDQWGIGELFF. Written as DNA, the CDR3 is TGCGCCAGCAGCCAAGATCAATGGGGGATCGGGGAGCTGTTTTTT.

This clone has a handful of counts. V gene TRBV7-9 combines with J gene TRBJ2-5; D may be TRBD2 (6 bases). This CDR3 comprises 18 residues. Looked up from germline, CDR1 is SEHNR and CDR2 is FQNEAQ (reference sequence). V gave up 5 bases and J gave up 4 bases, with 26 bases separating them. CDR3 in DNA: TGTGCCAGCAGCCAGCGACAGACCCCGGGGGTGTTTGCAGAGACCCAGTACTTC. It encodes CASSQRQTPGVFAETQYF.

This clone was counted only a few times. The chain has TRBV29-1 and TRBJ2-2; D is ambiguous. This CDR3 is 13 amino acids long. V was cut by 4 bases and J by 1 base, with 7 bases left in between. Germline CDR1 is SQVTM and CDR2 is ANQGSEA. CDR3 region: CSVVSQNTGELFF. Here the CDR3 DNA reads TGCAGCGTTGTCAGCCAGAACACCGGGGAGCTGTTTTTT.